This entry lists 7 T cell receptor beta chains sequenced from one sample in a study of T cells in Graves' hyperthyroidism and ophthalmopathy. Amplified TCR beta CDR3 regions derived from RNA transcripts. The TCR CDR3 was amplified in a first-round RT-PCR using the HTBI primer set. Via MiXCR, TCRdb re-called the multiplex PCR reads, giving one row per CDR3 protein. The data hold hundreds of thousands of distinct CDR3 sequences, with about 15% observed a single time. The sample comprised blood. These receptors all come from a man younger than 35 with Graves' ophthalmopathy.

This clonotype was seen only a few times. V gene TRBV10-2 combines with J gene TRBJ2-1, with 8 positions matching TRBD2. The ends lost 5 bases at V and 7 bases at J; junction bases unmatched: 7. The CDR3 contains 14 residues. Germline V gene data show CDR1 as WSHSY and CDR2 as SAAADI. This CDR3 reads CASSSGRALNEQFF. The CDR3, as DNA: TGCGCCAGCAGTAGCGGGAGAGCTTTGAATGAGCAGTTCTTC.

The table lists this clonotype with many counts. This chain uses TRBV5-6 with TRBJ1-5; D remains ambiguous. This CDR3 is 19 amino acids long. Germline lookup yields CDR1 SGHDT and CDR2 YYEEEE. Trimming removed 4 bases at V and 0 bases at J, with 23 bases between. Here the CDR3 reads CASSTTPRGPEGSNQPQHF. In DNA form, the CDR3 reads TGTGCCAGCAGCACCACCCCGCGCGGACCCGAGGGTAGCAATCAGCCCCAGCATTTT.

In its sample, this clonotype was seen many times. The chain uses TRBV5-1 and TRBJ1-1; 11 bases match TRBD1. The CDR3 extends over 15 amino acids. Germline V lookup: CDR1 SGHRS, CDR2 YFSETQ. V shed 5 bases and J 4 bases; nucleotides not matched to a gene: 7. The CDR3: CASSRPGQGVTEAFF. DNA of the CDR3: TGCGCCAGCAGTCGTCCGGGACAGGGGGTCACTGAAGCTTTCTTT. Variable domain in full (rest from reference TRBV5-1 and TRBJ1-1): KAGVTQTPRYLIKTRGQQVTLSCSPISGHRSVSWYQQTPGQGLQFLFEYFSETQRNKGNFPGRFSGRQFSNSRSEMNVSTLELGDSALYLCASSRPGQGVTEAFFGQGTRLTVV.

In its sample, this clonotype was seen a few times. V usage is TRBV6-5 and J usage is TRBJ1-1; 7 bases are a match to TRBD1. The CDR3 is made up of 17 amino acids. V dropped 0 bases and J dropped 2; count of bases not matched to a gene: 9. CDR1 and CDR2 (germline): MNHEY, SVGAGI. The CDR3 coding sequence is TGTGCCAGCAGTTACTCAGGGGGGGACAGAAGAAACACTGAAGCTTTCTTT. Encoded protein: CASSYSGGDRRNTEAFF.

J is TRBJ2-7 and V is TRBV3-1; D unresolved. V dropped 2 bases and J dropped 9 bases, with 14 bases sitting between them. The CDR3 is 13 residues long. Looked up from germline, CDR1 is LGHDT and CDR2 is YNNKEL (reference sequence). DNA for the CDR3: TGTGCCAGCAGCCAAAATCTTGGTGAGGTGCAGTACTTC. Translation gives CASSQNLGEVQYF.

This clonotype was recorded at least ten times. The V gene is TRBV7-2, the J gene TRBJ2-5; TRBD1 is a possible D gene (5 bases). This CDR3 is 16 amino acids long. Looked up from germline, CDR1 is SGHTA and CDR2 is FQGNSA. V shed 5 bases and J shed 5 bases, with 21 bases lying between them. CDR3 region: CASSPYRGRTEETQYF. For the CDR3, the DNA is TGTGCCAGCAGCCCCTATAGGGGCCGCACGGAGGAGACCCAGTACTTC.

Many counts were recorded for this clonotype. The V and J genes are TRBV9 and TRBJ1-1; perhaps TRBD1 as D (5 bases). In germline, CDR1 is SGDLS, CDR2 YYNGEE. CDR3 length equals 12 residues. Between the trimmed V and J ends, which lost 0 bases and 7 bases, there was a span of 7 bases. The CDR3 DNA sequence: TGTGCCAGCAGCGTAGCTAGGGGTGAAGCTTTCTTT. Amino acid sequence: CASSVARGEAFF.